The clone carrying this T cell receptor beta chain was observed a handful of times. This entry belongs to a study of T-cell memory formation after mild COVID-19. TCRdb reprocessed the 5' RACE reads via MiXCR and lists one record per CDR3 protein. The sample lists around 430,000 distinct CDR3 sequences; about 15% were seen once. The CDR3 is made up of 15 amino acids. CDR1 and CDR2 (germline): SGHAT, FQNNGV. V was clipped by 5 bases and J by 2 bases, with 15 bases between them. This chain connects TRBV11-2 to TRBJ1-2, with D perhaps TRBD1 (5 bases). The sequence derives from a man younger than 35 who had mild COVID-19 (a few samples of this study predate the infection). Cell type and time point are not known. Sequencing was performed on PBMCs or a T cell subset sorted from them (not recorded which). DNA for the CDR3: TGTGCCAGCAGCCAGTCCCGGGACGCCAACTATGGCTACACCTTC. Amino acids: CASSQSRDANYGYTF.